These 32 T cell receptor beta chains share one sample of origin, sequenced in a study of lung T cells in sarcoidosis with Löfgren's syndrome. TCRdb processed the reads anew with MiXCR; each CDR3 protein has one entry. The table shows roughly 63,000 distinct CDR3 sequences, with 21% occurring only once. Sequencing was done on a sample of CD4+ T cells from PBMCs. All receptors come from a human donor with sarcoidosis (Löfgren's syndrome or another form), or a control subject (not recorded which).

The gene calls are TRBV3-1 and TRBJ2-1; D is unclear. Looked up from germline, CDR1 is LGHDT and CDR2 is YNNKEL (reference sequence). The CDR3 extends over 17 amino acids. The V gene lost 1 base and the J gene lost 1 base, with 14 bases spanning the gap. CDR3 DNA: TGTGCCAGCAGCCAAGTCCACCAGGTTAGGTCCTACAATGAGCAGTTCTTC. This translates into CASSQVHQVRSYNEQFF.

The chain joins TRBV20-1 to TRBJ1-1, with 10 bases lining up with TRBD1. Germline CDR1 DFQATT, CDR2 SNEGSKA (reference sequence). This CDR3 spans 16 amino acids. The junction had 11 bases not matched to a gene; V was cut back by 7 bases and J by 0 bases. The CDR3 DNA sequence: TGCAGTGGCAGGGACAGGGGCTGCCAAATGAACACTGAAGCTTTCTTT. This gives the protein CSGRDRGCQMNTEAFF.

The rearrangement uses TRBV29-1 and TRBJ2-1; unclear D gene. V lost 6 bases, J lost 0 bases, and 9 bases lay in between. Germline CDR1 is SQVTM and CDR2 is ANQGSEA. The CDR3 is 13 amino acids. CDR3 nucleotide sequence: TGCAGCGTCGGTATGCCCTCCTACAATGAGCAGTTCTTC. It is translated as CSVGMPSYNEQFF.

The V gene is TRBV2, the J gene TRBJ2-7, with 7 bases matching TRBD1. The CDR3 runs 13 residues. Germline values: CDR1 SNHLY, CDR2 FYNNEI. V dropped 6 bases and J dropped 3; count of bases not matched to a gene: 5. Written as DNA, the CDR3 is TGTGCCAGCAGGGGGGACAGAGTCTACGAGCAGTACTTC. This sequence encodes CASRGDRVYEQYF.

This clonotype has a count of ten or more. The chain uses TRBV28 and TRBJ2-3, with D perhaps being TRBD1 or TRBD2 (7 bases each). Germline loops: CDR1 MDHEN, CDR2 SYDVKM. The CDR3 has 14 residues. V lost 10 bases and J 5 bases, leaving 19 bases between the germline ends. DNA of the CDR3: TGTGCCACCCGCAGGTCAGGGGGGGGAGATACGCAGTATTTT. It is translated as CATRRSGGGDTQYF.

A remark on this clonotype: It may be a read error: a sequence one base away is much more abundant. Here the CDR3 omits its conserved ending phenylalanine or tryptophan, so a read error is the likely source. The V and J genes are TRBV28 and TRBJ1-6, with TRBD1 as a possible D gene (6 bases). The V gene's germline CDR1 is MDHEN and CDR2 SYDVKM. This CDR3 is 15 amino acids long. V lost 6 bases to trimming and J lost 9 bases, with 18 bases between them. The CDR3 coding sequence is TGTGCCAGCAGCCGCTCAGGGACAACGGGTTCACCCCTCCACCTT. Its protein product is CASSRSGTTGSPLHL.

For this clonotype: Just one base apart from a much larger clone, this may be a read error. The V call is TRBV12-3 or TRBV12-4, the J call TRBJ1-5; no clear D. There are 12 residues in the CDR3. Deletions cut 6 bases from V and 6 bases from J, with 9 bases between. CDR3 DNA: TGTGCCAGCAGCTCCGATAGTCAGCCCCAGCATTTT. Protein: CASSSDSQPQHF.

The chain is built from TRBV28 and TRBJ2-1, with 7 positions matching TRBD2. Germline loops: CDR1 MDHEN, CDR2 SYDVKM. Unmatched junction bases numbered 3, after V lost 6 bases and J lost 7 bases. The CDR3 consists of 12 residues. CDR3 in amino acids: CASSGGRNEQFF. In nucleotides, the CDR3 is TGTGCCAGCAGCGGGGGGAGGAATGAGCAGTTCTTC.

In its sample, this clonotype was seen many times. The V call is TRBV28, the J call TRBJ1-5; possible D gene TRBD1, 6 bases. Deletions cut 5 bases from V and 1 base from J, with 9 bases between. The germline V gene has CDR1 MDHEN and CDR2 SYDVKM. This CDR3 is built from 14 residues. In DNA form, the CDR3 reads TGTGCCAGCAGTGAAGGGGGGAGCAATCAGCCCCAGCATTTT. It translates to CASSEGGSNQPQHF. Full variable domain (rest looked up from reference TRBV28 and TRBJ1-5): DVKVTQSSRYLVKRTGEKVFLECVQDMDHENMFWYRQDPGLGLRLIYFSYDVKMKEKGDIPEGYSVSREKKERFSLILESASTNQTSMYLCASSEGGSNQPQHFGDGTRLSIL.

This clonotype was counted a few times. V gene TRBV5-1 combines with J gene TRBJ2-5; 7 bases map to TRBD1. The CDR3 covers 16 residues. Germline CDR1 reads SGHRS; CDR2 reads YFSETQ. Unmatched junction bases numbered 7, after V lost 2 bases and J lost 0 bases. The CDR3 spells CASSLQGPGYQETQYF. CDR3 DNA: TGCGCCAGCAGCTTACAGGGGCCCGGGTACCAAGAGACCCAGTACTTC.

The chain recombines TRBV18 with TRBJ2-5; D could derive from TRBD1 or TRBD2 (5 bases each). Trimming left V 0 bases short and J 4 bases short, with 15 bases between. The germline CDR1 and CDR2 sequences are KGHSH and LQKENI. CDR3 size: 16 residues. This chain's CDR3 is CASSPPDVLRGETQYF. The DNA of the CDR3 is TGTGCCAGCTCACCACCGGACGTGTTGAGGGGAGAGACCCAGTACTTC.

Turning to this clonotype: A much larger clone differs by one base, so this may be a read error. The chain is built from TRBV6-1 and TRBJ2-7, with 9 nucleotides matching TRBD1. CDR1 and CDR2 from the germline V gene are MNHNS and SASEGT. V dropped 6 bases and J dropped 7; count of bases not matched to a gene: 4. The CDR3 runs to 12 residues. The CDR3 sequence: CASSRTGEEQYF. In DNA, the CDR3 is TGTGCCAGCAGCCGGACAGGGGAAGAGCAGTACTTC.

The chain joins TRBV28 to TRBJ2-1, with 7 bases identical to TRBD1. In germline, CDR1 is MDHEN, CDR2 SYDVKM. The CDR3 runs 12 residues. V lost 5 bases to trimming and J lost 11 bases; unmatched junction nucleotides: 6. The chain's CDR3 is CASSVSTGKQFF. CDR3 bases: TGTGCCAGCAGTGTCTCGACAGGGAAGCAGTTCTTC. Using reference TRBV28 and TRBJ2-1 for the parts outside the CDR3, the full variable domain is DVKVTQSSRYLVKRTGEKVFLECVQDMDHENMFWYRQDPGLGLRLIYFSYDVKMKEKGDIPEGYSVSREKKERFSLILESASTNQTSMYLCASSVSTGKQFFGPGTRLTVL.

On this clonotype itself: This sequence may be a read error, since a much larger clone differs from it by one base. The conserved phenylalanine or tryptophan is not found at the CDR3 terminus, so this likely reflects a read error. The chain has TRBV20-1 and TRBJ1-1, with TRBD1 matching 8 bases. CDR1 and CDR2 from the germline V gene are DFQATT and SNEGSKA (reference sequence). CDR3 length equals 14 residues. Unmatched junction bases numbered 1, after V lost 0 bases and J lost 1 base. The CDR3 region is CSAREGTGNTEAFL. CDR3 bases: TGCAGTGCTAGAGAAGGGACAGGGAACACTGAAGCTTTCCTT.

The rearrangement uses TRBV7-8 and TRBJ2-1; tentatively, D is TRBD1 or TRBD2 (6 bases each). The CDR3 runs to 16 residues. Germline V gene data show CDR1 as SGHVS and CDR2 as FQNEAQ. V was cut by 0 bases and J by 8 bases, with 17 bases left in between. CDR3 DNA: TGTGCCAGCAGCTTAGCCGCCGGGGGCGTGGGGGATGAGCAGTTCTTC. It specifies CASSLAAGGVGDEQFF.

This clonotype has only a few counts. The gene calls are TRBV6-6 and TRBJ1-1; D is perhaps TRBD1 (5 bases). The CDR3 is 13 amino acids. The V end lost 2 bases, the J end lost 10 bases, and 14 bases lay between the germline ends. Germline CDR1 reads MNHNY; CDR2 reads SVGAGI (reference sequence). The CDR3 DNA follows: TGTGCCAGCAGTTACGGGGGGGGGGGAAGAGCTTTCTTT. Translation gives CASSYGGGGRAFF.

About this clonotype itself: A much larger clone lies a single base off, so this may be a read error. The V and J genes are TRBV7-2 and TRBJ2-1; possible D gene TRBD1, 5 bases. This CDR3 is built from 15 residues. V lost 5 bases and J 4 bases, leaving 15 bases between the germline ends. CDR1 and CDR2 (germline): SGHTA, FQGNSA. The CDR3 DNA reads TGTGCCAGCAGCCAAGAAGTCAGGGTTTACAATGAGCAGTTCTTC. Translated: CASSQEVRVYNEQFF. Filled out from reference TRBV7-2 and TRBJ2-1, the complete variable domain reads GAGVSQSPSNKVTEKGKDVELRCDPISGHTALYWYRQSLGQGLEFLIYFQGNSAPDKSGLPSDRFSAERTGGSVSTLTIQRTQQEDSAVYLCASSQEVRVYNEQFFGPGTRLTVL.

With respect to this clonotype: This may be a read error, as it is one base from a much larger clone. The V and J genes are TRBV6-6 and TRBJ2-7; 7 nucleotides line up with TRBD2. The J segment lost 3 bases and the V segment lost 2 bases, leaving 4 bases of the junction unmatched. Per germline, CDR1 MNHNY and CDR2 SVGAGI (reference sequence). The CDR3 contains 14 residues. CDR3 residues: CASSYVGGVYEQYF. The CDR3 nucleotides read TGTGCCAGCAGTTACGTGGGGGGGGTCTACGAGCAGTACTTC.

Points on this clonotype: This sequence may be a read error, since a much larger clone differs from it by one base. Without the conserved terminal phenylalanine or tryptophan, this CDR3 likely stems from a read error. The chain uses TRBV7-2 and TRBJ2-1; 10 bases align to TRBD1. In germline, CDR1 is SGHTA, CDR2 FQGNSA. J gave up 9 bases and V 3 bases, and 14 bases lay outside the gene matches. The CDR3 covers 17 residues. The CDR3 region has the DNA TGTGCCAGCAGCTTCTCGCCCGGGACAGGGGAAAGGGGTGAGCAGTTCCTC. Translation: CASSFSPGTGERGEQFL.

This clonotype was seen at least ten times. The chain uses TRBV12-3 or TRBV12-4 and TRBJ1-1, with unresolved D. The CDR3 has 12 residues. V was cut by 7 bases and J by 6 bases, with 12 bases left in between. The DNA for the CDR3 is TGTGCCAGCAATAAAAGGGAATCTGAAGCTTTCTTT. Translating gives CASNKRESEAFF.

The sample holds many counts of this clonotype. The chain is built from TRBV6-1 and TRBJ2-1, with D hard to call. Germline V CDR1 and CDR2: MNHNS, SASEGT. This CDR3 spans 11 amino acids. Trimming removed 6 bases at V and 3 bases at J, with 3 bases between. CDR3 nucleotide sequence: TGTGCCAGCAGGCGCTACAATGAGCAGTTCTTC. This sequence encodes CASRRYNEQFF.

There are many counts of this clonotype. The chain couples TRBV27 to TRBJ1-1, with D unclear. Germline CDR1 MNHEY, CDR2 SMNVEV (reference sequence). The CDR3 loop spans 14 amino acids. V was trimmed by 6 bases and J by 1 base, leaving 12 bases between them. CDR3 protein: CASSQRDRNTEAFF. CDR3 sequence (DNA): TGTGCCAGCAGCCAAAGGGATCGGAACACTGAAGCTTTCTTT.

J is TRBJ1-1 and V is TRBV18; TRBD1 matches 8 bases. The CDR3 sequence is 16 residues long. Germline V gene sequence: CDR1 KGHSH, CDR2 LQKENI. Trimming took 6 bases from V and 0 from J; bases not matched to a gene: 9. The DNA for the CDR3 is TGTGCCAGCTCCCAGGGACAGGTCTTACTGAACACTGAAGCTTTCTTT. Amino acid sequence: CASSQGQVLLNTEAFF. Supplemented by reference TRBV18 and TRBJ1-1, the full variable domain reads NAGVMQNPRHLVRRRGQEARLRCSPMKGHSHVYWYRQLPEEGLKFMVYLQKENIIDESGMPKERFSAEFPKEGPSILRIQQVVRGDSAAYFCASSQGQVLLNTEAFFGQGTRLTVV.

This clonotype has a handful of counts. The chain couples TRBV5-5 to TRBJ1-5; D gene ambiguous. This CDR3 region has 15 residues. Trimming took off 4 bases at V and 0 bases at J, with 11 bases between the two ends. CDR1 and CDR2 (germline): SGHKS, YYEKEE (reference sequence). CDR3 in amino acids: CASSVLGHSNQPQHF. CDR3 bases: TGTGCCAGCAGCGTCTTAGGGCATAGCAATCAGCCCCAGCATTTT.

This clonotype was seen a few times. The CDR3 nucleotides read TGCGCCAGCAGCTTCGAAGGGGAGACCCAGTACTTC. Translation: CASSFEGETQYF. The chain couples TRBV5-1 to TRBJ2-5; no reliable D call. Trimming removed 2 bases from V and 5 bases from J, with 7 bases in between. The CDR3 sequence is 12 residues long. In germline, CDR1 is SGHRS, CDR2 YFSETQ.

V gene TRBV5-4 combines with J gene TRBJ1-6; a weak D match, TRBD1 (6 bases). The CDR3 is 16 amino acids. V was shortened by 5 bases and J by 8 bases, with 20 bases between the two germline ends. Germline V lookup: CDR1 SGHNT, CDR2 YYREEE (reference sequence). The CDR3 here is CASSLMNRVEDSPLHF. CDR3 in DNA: TGTGCCAGCAGTCTGATGAACAGGGTCGAAGATTCACCCCTCCACTTT. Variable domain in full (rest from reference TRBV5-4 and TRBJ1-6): ETGVTQSPTHLIKTRGQQVTLRCSSQSGHNTVSWYQQALGQGPQFIFQYYREEENGRGNFPPRFSGLQFPNYSSELNVNALELDDSALYLCASSLMNRVEDSPLHFGNGTRLTVT.

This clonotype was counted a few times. CDR3 nucleotide sequence: TGTGCCATCAGTGACCCGGGCGGGAGCTCTGGAAACACCATATATTTT. Translated, it gives CAISDPGGSSGNTIYF. The J gene is TRBJ1-3, the V gene TRBV10-3, with D hard to call. The CDR3 runs 16 residues. V dropped 3 bases and J dropped 0 bases, with 12 bases sitting between them. Germline CDR1 reads ENHRY; CDR2 reads SYGVKD.

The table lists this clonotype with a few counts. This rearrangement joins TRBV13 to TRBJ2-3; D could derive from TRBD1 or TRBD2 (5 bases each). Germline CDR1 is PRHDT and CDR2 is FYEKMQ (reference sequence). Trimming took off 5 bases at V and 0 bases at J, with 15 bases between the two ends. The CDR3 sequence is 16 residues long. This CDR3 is CASSPGPIQSTDTQYF. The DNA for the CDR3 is TGTGCCAGCAGCCCGGGGCCCATCCAGAGCACAGATACGCAGTATTTT.

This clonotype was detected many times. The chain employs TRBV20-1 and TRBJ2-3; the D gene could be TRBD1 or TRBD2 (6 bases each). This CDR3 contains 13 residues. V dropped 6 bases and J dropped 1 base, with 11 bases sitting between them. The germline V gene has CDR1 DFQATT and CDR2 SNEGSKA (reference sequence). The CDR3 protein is CSAPGEGTDTQYF. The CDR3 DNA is TGCAGTGCCCCAGGGGAGGGCACAGATACGCAGTATTTT.

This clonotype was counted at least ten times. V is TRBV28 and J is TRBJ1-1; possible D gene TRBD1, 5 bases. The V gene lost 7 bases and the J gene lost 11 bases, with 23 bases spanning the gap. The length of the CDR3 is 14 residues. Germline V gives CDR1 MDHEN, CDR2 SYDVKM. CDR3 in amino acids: CASNPRQGWMMAFF. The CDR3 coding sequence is TGTGCCAGCAACCCCAGGCAGGGATGGATGATGGCTTTCTTT. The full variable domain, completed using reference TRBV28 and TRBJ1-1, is DVKVTQSSRYLVKRTGEKVFLECVQDMDHENMFWYRQDPGLGLRLIYFSYDVKMKEKGDIPEGYSVSREKKERFSLILESASTNQTSMYLCASNPRQGWMMAFFGQGTRLTVV.

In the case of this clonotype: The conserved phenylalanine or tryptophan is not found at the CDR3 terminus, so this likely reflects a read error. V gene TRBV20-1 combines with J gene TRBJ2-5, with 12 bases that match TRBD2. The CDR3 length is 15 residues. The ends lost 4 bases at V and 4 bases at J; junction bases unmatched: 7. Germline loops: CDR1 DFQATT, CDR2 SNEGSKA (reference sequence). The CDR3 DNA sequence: TGCAGTGCTACCCAACTAGCGGGAGGCTTAGAGACCCAGTACCTC. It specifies CSATQLAGGLETQYL.

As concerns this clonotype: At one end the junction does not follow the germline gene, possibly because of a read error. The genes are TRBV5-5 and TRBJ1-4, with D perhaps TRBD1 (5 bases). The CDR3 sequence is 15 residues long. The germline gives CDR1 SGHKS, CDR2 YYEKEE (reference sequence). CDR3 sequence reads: CASSLAAGTNEKLFF. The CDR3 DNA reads TGCGCCAGCAGCTTGGCGGCAGGGACGAATGAAAAACTGTTTTTT.